The 15 T cell receptor beta chains listed next were all sequenced from one sample in a study of technical replicates of blood from a few donors. Generated by immunoSEQ multiplex PCR, the TCRdb table keeps only in-frame clones and is missing some. Of some 80,000 clones in the sample, less than 95% are singletons; the top ten hold 0.38%. The source material was T cells isolated from PBMCs. The origin of the receptors is a human donor in good health.

Here the CDR3 DNA reads TGTGCCAGCACCACCGGGACAGGGGATGAAAAACTGTTTTTT. The encoded protein is CASTTGTGDEKLFF. The chain combines TRBV7-9 with TRBJ1-4; TRBD1 matches 10 bases. Germline loops: CDR1 SEHNR, CDR2 FQNEAQ (reference sequence). This CDR3 has 14 residues. Germline trimming cut 7 bases from V and 6 bases from J; bases unmatched to any gene: 5.

The chain carries TRBV9 and TRBJ2-1; 7 nucleotides align to TRBD2. Germline V gene sequence: CDR1 SGDLS, CDR2 YYNGEE. The V and J ends lost 0 bases and 3 bases, in that order; junction bases with no gene match: 6. The CDR3 spans 16 residues. The CDR3 nucleotides are TGTGCCAGCAGCGTAGGGGGGGGATACAACTACAATGAGCAGTTCTTC. As protein: CASSVGGGYNYNEQFF.

The rearrangement links TRBV4-1 to TRBJ2-7; the match to TRBD1 covers 9 bases. The J segment lost 4 bases and the V segment lost 5 bases, leaving 12 bases of the junction unmatched. CDR3 length equals 16 residues. Looked up from germline, CDR1 is MGHRA and CDR2 is YSYEKL. CDR3 sequence reads: CASSWETGQGVYEQYF. The CDR3 DNA sequence: TGCGCCAGCAGCTGGGAGACGGGACAGGGCGTTTACGAGCAGTACTTC.

This clone was detected only once. The V gene is TRBV5-4, the J gene TRBJ1-2, with 9 bases identical to TRBD1. The germline V gene has CDR1 SGHNT and CDR2 YYREEE (reference sequence). The CDR3 covers 14 residues. The ends lost 4 bases at V and 8 bases at J; junction bases unmatched: 9. This CDR3 is CASSVGTGIRGYTF. The CDR3 DNA follows: TGTGCCAGCAGCGTGGGGACAGGGATTCGCGGCTACACCTTC.

V usage is TRBV9 and J usage is TRBJ2-7; TRBD1 might be the D (5 bases). The germline gives CDR1 SGDLS, CDR2 YYNGEE. V lost 4 bases and J 0 bases, leaving 11 bases between the germline ends. This CDR3 spans 14 amino acids. The CDR3 spells CASSPQGSSYEQYF. CDR3 DNA: TGTGCCAGCAGCCCTCAGGGTAGCTCCTACGAGCAGTACTTC.

The chain couples TRBV4-1 to TRBJ2-5; 14 bases map to TRBD2. This CDR3 has 20 amino acids. CDR1 is MGHRA and CDR2 is YSYEKL in the germline V gene. Trimming cost V 1 base and J 1 base; bases outside gene matches: 11. Here the CDR3 reads CASSQGGLAGAGLGQETQYF. CDR3 in DNA: TGCGCCAGCAGCCAAGGGGGACTAGCGGGAGCGGGGTTAGGCCAAGAGACCCAGTACTTC.

The chain is built from TRBV18 and TRBJ2-7, with 8 nucleotides matching TRBD1. The V gene's germline CDR1 is KGHSH and CDR2 LQKENI. The CDR3 loop spans 16 amino acids. V lost 3 bases and J lost 5; bases outside the gene matches: 12. The CDR3 bases are TGTGCCAGCTCACCCCCCGGCCGGACAGGGTCACACGAGCAGTACTTC. This sequence encodes CASSPPGRTGSHEQYF. The variable domain in full, with the rest retrieved from reference TRBV18 and TRBJ2-7, is NAGVMQNPRHLVRRRGQEARLRCSPMKGHSHVYWYRQLPEEGLKFMVYLQKENIIDESGMPKERFSAEFPKEGPSILRIQQVVRGDSAAYFCASSPPGRTGSHEQYFGPGTRLTVT.

The chain employs TRBV27 and TRBJ1-5; D perhaps matches TRBD1 (5 bases). The CDR3 is 12 amino acids. Germline CDR1 MNHEY, CDR2 SMNVEV (reference sequence). The ends were cut back, 3 bases at V and 9 bases at J, with 9 bases in the middle. The CDR3 here is CASSFLGGPQHF. CDR3 coding DNA: TGTGCCAGCAGTTTCCTCGGGGGGCCCCAGCATTTT.

J is TRBJ2-7 and V is TRBV4-3; D ambiguous. There are 14 residues in the CDR3. Germline loops: CDR1 LGHNA, CDR2 YSLEER. The V end lost 4 bases, the J end lost 6 bases, and 16 bases lay between the germline ends. CDR3 sequence: CASSLTILAGEQYF. The CDR3 bases are TGCGCCAGCAGCCTCACCATCTTAGCCGGCGAGCAGTACTTC.

The V call is TRBV25-1, the J call TRBJ2-1, with D perhaps matching TRBD2 (6 bases). With 0 bases removed from V and 4 bases from J, the gap between germline ends came to 19 bases. The germline V gene encodes CDR1 MGHDK and CDR2 SYGVNS. The CDR3 length is 18 residues. The DNA for the CDR3 is TGTGCCAGCAGTGAATACAAAGGGGACTTCTCGGGTTACAATGAGCAGTTCTTC. Translated: CASSEYKGDFSGYNEQFF.

The genes are TRBV21-1 and TRBJ2-1; TRBD2, the D gene given by the table, was not confirmed from the DNA. TRBV21-1 is a recognized pseudogene. CDR3 size: 16 residues. For the CDR3, the DNA is TGTGCCAGCAGCACTATAGCGGGAGGGTTGGACAATGAGCAGTTCTTC. Translated, it gives CASSTIAGGLDNEQFF.

This clone was seen just once. The chain recombines TRBV29-1 with TRBJ1-3, with D possibly TRBD1 on 6 matching bases. Trimming cost V 6 bases and J 4 bases, with 13 bases left between them. In germline, CDR1 is SQVTM, CDR2 ANQGSEA. There are 13 residues in the CDR3. CDR3 DNA sequence: TGCAGCGTGAAGCAGGGGCCAGGAAACACCATATATTTT. Its protein is CSVKQGPGNTIYF.

This chain joins TRBV6-5 and TRBJ1-1; D call uncertain. In germline, CDR1 is MNHEY, CDR2 SVGAGI. The CDR3 extends over 13 amino acids. V shed 6 bases and J shed 1 base, with 9 bases lying between them. The CDR3 DNA follows: TGTGCCAGCAGCCAGGACTGGAACACTGAAGCTTTCTTT. Protein: CASSQDWNTEAFF.

The V gene is TRBV7-6, the J gene TRBJ1-2; 8 nucleotides match TRBD1. CDR3 length: 15 amino acids. Germline CDR1 SGHVS, CDR2 FNYEAQ. The ends lost 2 bases at V and 7 bases at J; junction bases unmatched: 9. CDR3 sequence: CASSLSAGGESGYTF. The CDR3 nucleotides are TGTGCCAGCAGCTTAAGCGCAGGGGGCGAATCTGGCTACACCTTC.

The genes are TRBV7-2 and TRBJ2-7; D unclear. The V end was cut by 2 bases, the J end by 2 bases, with 7 bases between. The CDR3 sequence is 13 residues long. CDR1 and CDR2 from the germline V gene are SGHTA and FQGNSA. The DNA for the CDR3 is TGTGCCAGCAGCTTAACAGACACCTACGAGCAGTACTTC. This gives the protein CASSLTDTYEQYF.